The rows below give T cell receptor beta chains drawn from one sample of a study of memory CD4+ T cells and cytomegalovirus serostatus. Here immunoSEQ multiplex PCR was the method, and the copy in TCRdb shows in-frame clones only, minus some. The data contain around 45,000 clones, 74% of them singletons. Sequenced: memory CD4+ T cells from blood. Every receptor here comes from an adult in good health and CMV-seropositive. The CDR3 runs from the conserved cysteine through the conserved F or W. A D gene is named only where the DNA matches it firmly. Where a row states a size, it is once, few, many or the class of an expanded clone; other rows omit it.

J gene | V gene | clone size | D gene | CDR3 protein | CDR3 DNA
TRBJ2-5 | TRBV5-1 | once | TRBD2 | CASSELAGGETQYF | TGCGCCAGCAGCGAACTAGCGGGGGGTGAGACCCAGTACTTC
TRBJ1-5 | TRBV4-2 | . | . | CASSQGQGMVMDQPQHF | TGTGCCAGCAGCCAAGGGCAGGGGATGGTGATGGATCAGCCCCAGCATTTT
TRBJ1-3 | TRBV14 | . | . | CASSQGFGNTIYF | TGTGCCAGCAGCCAAGGGTTTGGAAACACCATATATTTT
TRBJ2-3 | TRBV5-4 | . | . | CASKLTYTGDTQYF | TGTGCCAGCAAACTCACCTACACGGGAGATACGCAGTATTTT
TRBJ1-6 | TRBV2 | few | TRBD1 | CATCRDSYSPLHF | TGTGCCACTTGCCGGGACAGTTATTCACCCCTCCACTTT
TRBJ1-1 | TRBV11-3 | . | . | CASSLGGWNTEAFF | TGTGCCAGCAGCTTGGGAGGTTGGAACACTGAAGCTTTCTTT
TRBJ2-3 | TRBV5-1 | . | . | CASSLGSVPDTQYF | TGCGCCAGCAGCTTGGGGTCAGTCCCAGATACGCAGTATTTT
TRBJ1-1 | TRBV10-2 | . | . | CASSGVRTEAFF | TGCGCCAGCAGTGGGGTACGCACTGAAGCTTTCTTT
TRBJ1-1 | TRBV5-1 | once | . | CASSLTGSANTEAFF | TGCGCCAGCAGCTTGACAGGGTCGGCGAACACTGAAGCTTTCTTT
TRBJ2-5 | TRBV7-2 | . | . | CASSRQPRETQYF | TGTGCCAGCAGCCGACAGCCAAGAGAGACCCAGTACTTC
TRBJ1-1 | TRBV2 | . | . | CASSGRTANTEAFF | TGTGCCAGCAGTGGACGGACAGCAAACACTGAAGCTTTCTTT
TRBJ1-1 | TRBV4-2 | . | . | CASSQGRLNTEAFF | TGTGCCAGCAGCCAAGGTCGGTTGAACACTGAAGCTTTCTTT
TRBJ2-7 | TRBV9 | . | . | CASSAQIEDEQYF | TGTGCCAGCAGCGCCCAAATCGAGGACGAGCAGTACTTC
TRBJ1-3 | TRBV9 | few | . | CASSVTGWQDSTIYF | TGTGCCAGCAGCGTTACAGGGTGGCAGGATAGCACCATATATTTT
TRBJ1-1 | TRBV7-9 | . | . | CASSLENEAFF | TGTGCCAGCAGCTTAGAAAATGAAGCTTTCTTT
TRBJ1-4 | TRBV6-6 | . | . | CASSYSSQSRDEKLFF | TGTGCCAGCAGTTACTCTAGTCAGTCGAGGGATGAAAAACTGTTTTTT
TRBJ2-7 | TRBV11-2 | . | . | CASSFRGAAYEQYF | TGTGCCAGCAGCTTCCGGGGGGCGGCCTACGAGCAGTACTTC
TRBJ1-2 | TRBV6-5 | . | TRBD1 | CASSRGQGYGYTF | TGTGCCAGCAGTAGGGGACAGGGCTATGGCTACACCTTC
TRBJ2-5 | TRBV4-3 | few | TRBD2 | CASSPFGRGGQETQYF | TGCGCCAGCAGCCCTTTCGGGCGGGGGGGACAAGAGACCCAGTACTTC
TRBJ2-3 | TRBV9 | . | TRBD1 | CASSEADRGQSTDTQYF | TGTGCCAGCAGCGAAGCTGACAGGGGGCAGAGCACAGATACGCAGTATTTT
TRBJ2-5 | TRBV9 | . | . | CASSVDGRSETQYF | TGTGCCAGCAGCGTAGATGGTCGTTCGGAGACCCAGTACTTC
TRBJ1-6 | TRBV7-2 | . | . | CASSFANSPLHF | TGTGCCAGCAGCTTCGCCAATTCACCCCTCCACTTT
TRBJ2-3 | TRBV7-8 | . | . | CASSPIGGYADTQYF | TGTGCCAGCAGCCCTATCGGGGGCTATGCAGATACGCAGTATTTT
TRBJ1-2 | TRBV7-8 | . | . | CASSPGRIPDYGYTF | TGTGCCAGCAGCCCGGGACGAATACCGGACTATGGCTACACCTTC
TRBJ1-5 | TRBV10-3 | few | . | CAISESTDSAIQPQHF | TGTGCCATCAGTGAGTCGACGGACAGTGCAATCCAGCCCCAGCATTTT
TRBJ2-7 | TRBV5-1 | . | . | CASSSQLGESSYEQYF | TGCGCCAGCAGCTCTCAGCTAGGGGAGAGCTCCTACGAGCAGTACTTC